The present TCR beta chain was sequenced within a study of shared clonotypes between healthy human individuals. The run depth of the assay was deep. The method was immunoSEQ multiplex PCR; TCRdb's version includes in-frame clones alone and lacks a portion of them. Of hundreds of thousands of clones listed, under 95% were seen once; the top ten hold about 24%. Findings of the study overall: Relative to memory subsets, naive subsets generally showed larger estimated richness.

V was clipped by 5 bases and J by 4 bases; unmatched bases: 8. CDR3 length: 15 amino acids. CDR1 and CDR2 from the germline V gene are SGHVS and FNYEAQ. As defined, naive CD8 cells were CD45RO-negative and positively selected for CCR7, with terminally differentiated effector memory CD45RA+ cells excluded. None of the donors, who were healthy HIV-negative adults, had recently had acute infections or vaccinations. About this clone itself: The antigen is not known.

The sample comprised naive CD8+ T cells sorted from blood. The receptor's source is a man aged 25-45 years in good health. The chain uses TRBV7-6 and TRBJ2-1; TRBD1 matches 7 bases. The CDR3 DNA follows: TGTGCCAGCAGCCCACAGGGGATTAGTTACAATGAGCAGTTCTTC. It yields the protein CASSPQGISYNEQFF.